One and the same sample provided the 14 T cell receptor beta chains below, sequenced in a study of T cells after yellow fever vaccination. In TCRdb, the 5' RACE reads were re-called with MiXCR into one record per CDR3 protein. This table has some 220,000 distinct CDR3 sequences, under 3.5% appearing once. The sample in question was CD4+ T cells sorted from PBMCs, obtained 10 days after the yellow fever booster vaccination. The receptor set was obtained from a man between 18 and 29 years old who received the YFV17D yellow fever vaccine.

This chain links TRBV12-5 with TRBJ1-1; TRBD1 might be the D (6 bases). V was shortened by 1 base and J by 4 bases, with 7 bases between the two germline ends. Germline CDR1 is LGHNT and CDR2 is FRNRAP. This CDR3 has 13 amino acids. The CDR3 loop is CASGLAQGTEAFF. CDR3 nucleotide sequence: TGTGCTAGTGGTTTGGCACAGGGCACTGAAGCTTTCTTT.

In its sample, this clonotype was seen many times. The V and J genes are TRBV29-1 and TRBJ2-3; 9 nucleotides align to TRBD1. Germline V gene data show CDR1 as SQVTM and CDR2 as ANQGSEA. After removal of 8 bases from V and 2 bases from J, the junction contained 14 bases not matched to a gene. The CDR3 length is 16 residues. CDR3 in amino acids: CSIGQGLGGNTDTQYF. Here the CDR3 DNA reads TGCAGCATTGGACAGGGGCTCGGGGGGAACACAGATACGCAGTATTTT.

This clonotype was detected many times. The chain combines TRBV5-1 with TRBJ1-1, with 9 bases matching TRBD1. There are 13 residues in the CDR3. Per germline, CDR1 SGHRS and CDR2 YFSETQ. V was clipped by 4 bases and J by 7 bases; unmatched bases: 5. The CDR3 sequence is CASSHGQGIEAFF. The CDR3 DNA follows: TGCGCCAGCAGCCACGGACAGGGGATTGAAGCTTTCTTT.

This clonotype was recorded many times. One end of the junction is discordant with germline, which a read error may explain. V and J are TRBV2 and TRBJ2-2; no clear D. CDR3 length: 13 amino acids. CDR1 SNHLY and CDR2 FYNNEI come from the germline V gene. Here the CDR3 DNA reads TGTGGCAGCAGGCGACTCGCCACCGGGGAGCTGTTTTTT. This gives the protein CGSRRLATGELFF.

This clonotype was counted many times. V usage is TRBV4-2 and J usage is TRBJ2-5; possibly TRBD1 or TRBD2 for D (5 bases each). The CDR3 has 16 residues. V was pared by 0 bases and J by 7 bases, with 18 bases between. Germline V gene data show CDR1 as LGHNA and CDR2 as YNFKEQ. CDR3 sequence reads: CASSQESSGTPGTQYF. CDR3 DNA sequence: TGTGCCAGCAGCCAAGAGAGTTCGGGGACCCCCGGGACCCAGTACTTC.

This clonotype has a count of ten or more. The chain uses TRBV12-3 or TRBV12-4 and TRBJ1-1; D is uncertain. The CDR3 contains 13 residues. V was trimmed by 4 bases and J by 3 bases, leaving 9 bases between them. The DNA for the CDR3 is TGTGCCAGCAGTTCTCTCGGGGACACTGAAGCTTTCTTT. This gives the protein CASSSLGDTEAFF.

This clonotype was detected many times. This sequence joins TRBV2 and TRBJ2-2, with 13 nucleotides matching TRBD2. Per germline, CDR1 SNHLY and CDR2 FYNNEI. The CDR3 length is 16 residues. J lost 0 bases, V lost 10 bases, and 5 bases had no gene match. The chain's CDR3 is CATSGLAGPNTGELFF. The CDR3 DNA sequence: TGTGCCACATCGGGACTAGCGGGGCCGAACACCGGGGAGCTGTTTTTT.

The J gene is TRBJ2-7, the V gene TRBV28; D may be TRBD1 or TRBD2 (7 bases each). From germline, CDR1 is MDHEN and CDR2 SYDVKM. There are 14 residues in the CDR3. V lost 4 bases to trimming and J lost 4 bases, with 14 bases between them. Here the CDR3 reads CASSSGGAHYEQYV. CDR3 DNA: TGTGCCAGCAGTTCAGGGGGGGCACATTACGAGCAGTACGTC.

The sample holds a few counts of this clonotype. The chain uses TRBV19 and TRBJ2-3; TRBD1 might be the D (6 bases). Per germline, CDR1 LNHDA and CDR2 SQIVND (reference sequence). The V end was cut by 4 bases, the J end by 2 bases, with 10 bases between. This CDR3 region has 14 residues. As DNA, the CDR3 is TGTGCCAGTAGTAAGGACAGAAACACAGATACGCAGTATTTT. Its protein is CASSKDRNTDTQYF.

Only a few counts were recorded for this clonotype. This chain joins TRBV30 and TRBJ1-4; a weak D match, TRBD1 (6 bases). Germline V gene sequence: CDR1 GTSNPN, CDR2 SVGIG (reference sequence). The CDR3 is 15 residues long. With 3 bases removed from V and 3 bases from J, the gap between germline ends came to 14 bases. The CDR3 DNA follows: TGTGCCTGGAGCAGTTGGGGGGCGGCTAATGAAAAACTGTTTTTT. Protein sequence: CAWSSWGAANEKLFF. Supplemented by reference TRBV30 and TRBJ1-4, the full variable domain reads SQTIHQWPATLVQPVGSPLSLECTVEGTSNPNLYWYRQAAGRGLQLLFYSVGIGQISSEVPQNLSASRPQDRQFILSSKKLLLSDSGFYLCAWSSWGAANEKLFFGSGTQLSVL.

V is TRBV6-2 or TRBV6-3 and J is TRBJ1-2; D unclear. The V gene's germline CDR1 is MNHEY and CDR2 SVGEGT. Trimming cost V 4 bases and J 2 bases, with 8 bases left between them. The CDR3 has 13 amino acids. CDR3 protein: CASSSTRNYGYTF. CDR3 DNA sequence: TGTGCCAGCAGTTCCACACGAAACTATGGCTACACCTTC.

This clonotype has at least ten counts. The CDR3 nucleotides read TGTGCCAGCAGTCTCACACGGCCTGGCGGCTACACCTTC. The encoded protein is CASSLTRPGGYTF. This chain uses TRBV6-6 with TRBJ1-2; D is unresolved. CDR3 length: 13 amino acids. Trimming left V 5 bases short and J 8 bases short, with 15 bases between. In germline, CDR1 is MNHNY, CDR2 SVGAGI (reference sequence).

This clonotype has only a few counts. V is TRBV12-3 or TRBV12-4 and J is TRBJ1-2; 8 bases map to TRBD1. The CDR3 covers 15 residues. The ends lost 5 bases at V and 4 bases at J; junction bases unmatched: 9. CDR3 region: CASSQWTGLGYGYTF. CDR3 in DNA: TGTGCCAGCAGTCAGTGGACAGGGTTGGGCTATGGCTACACCTTC.

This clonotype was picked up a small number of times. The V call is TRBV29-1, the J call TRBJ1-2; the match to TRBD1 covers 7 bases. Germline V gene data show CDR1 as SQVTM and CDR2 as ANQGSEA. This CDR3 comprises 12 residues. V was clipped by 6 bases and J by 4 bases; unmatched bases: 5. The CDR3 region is CSVGGRIYGYTF. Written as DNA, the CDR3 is TGCAGCGTAGGGGGCAGGATCTATGGCTACACCTTC.